This T cell receptor (beta chain) was captured by sequencing in a study of blood T cell repertoires in COVID-19. Those who participated ranged in age from about 18 to 89 years and resided in approximately 26 US areas. Sequenced by immunoSEQ multiplex PCR; TCRdb stores in-frame clones only, minus some. The sample lists about 170,000 clones; around 80% were seen once. This CDR3 has 15 residues. V was pared by 2 bases and J by 5 bases, with 9 bases of the junction left unmatched. The germline V gene encodes CDR1 SGHRS and CDR2 YFSETQ. This rearrangement joins TRBV5-1 to TRBJ2-5, with 7 bases aligning to TRBD1. Sequencing input: PBMCs or T cells enriched from blood (not recorded which). The clonotype was recovered from a woman in her seventies in a cohort exposed to, infected with or recovered from COVID-19 (not recorded which). Here the CDR3 reads CASSFESTGWETQYF. CDR3 nucleotide sequence: TGCGCCAGCAGCTTCGAGTCGACAGGGTGGGAGACCCAGTACTTC.